Given below is one TCR beta chain in context. This CDR3 comprises 16 residues. V trimming: 3 bases; J trimming: 4 bases; junction bases outside the gene matches: 11. The germline V gene has CDR1 LNHDA and CDR2 SQIVND (reference sequence). This sample stems from a study of blood T cell repertoires in COVID-19. Study-wide context: Both acute and convalescent COVID-19 samples were obtained from the United States, Italy and Spain. PBMCs, B-cell-depleted T cells, or T cells were the source of the cDNA or gDNA that made up the material.

The assay was immunoSEQ multiplex PCR, and TCRdb's table has in-frame clones only and misses some. The sample shows fewer than 350,000 clones, around nine tenths of them seen only once. The sequenced material came from PBMCs or T cells enriched from blood (not recorded which). The receptor's source is a man in his sixties who had recovered from COVID-19. The J gene is TRBJ1-2, the V gene TRBV19; TRBD1 matches 7 bases. The CDR3 coding sequence is TGTGCCAGTAGTATGTGGACAGGTTTGGAGAGCTATGGCTACACCTTC. It yields the protein CASSMWTGLESYGYTF.